This TCR beta chain was captured by sequencing in a study of vaccination and CD4 T cells after COVID-19. Sample treatment: roughly 10-day PBMC culture with coronavirus spike peptide pools or control peptides (ViraFEST assay). Between the trimmed V and J ends, which lost 2 bases and 4 bases, there was a span of 23 bases. The CDR3 contains 18 residues. Concerning this clonotype: Its antigen is currently unknown.

Sequencing of DNA taken from cultured CD4+ T cells relied on the Oncomine TCR Beta short-read assay. TCRdb re-called the PCR reads with MiXCR, one entry per CDR3 protein. The data show around 13,000 distinct CDR3 sequences, with 47% seen just once and 20% to 25% held by the top ten. This receptor was obtained from a human donor who had recovered from COVID-19. Sequencing was carried out using CD4+ T cells from blood, cultured in vitro. This chain connects TRBV12-3 or TRBV12-4 to TRBJ1-2; maybe TRBD1 (5 bases). This CDR3 reads CASSLMRGRAPNPYGYTF. The CDR3 nucleotides are TGTGCCAGCAGTTTAATGAGGGGCAGAGCGCCCAATCCCTATGGCTACACCTTC.